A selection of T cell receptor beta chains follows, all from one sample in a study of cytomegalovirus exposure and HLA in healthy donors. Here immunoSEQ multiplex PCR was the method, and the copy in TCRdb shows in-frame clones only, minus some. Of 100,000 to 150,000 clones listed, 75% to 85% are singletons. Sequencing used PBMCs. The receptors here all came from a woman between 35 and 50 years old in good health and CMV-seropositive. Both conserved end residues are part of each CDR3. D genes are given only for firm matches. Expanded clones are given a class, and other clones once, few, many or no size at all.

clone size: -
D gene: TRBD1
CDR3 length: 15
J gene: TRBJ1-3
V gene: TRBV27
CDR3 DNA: TGTGCCAGCTCCCCGACAGGGGGCACTGGAAACACCATATATTTT
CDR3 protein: CASSPTGGTGNTIYF

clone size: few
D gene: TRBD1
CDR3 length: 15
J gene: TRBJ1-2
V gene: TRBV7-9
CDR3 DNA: TGTGCCAGCAGCCCCCGGGACAGTACTTTCTATGGCTACACCTTC
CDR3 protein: CASSPRDSTFYGYTF

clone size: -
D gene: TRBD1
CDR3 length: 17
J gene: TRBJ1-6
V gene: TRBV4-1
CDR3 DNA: TGCGCCAGCAGCGGGGCAGGGGGCTTCGGTTCTAATTCACCCCTCCACTTT
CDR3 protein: CASSGAGGFGSNSPLHF

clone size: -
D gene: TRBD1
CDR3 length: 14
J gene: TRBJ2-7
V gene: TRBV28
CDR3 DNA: TGTGCCAGCAGTTCTCCGGGACAGGGTTACGAGCAGTACTTC
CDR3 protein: CASSSPGQGYEQYF

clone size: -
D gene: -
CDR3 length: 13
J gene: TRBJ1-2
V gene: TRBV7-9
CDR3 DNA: TGTGCCAGCAGTCGCCCAGGGTACTATGGCTACACCTTC
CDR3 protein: CASSRPGYYGYTF

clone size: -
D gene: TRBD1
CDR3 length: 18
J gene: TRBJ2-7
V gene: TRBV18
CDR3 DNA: TGTGCCAGCTCACCCAAAACCTCGTCCGGGACAGAGTCCTACGAGCAGTACTTC
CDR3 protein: CASSPKTSSGTESYEQYF

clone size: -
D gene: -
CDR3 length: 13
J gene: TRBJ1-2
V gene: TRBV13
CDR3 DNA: TGTGCCAGCAGCTCGACAGGCCGGGATGGCTACACCTTC
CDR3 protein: CASSSTGRDGYTF

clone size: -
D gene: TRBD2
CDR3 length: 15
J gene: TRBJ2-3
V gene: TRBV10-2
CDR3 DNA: TGCGCCAGCAGTGACGCAGCGGGGGGTACAGATACGCAGTATTTT
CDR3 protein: CASSDAAGGTDTQYF

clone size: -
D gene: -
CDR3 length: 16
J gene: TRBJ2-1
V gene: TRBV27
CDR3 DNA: TGTGCCAGCAGTGCCGGGACACCTACCTCCTACAATGAGCAGTTCTTC
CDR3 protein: CASSAGTPTSYNEQFF

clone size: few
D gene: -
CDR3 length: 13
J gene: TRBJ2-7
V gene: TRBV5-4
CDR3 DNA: TGTGCGATTAGAGGACATTCGCCCTACGAGCAGTACTTC
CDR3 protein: CAIRGHSPYEQYF

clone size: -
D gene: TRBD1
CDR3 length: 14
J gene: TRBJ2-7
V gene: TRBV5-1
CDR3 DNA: TGCGCCAGCAGCTGGGGACAGGGGTTCTACGAGCAGTACTTC
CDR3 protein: CASSWGQGFYEQYF

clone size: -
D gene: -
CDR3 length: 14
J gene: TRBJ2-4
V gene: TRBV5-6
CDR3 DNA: TGTGCCAGCAGCGCAAATTGGGGGGTAAACATTCAGTACTTC
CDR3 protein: CASSANWGVNIQYF

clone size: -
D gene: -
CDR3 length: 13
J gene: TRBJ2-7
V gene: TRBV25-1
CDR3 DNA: TGTGCCAGCAGTCCAGGGCCTTCCTACGAGCAGTACTTC
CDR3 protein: CASSPGPSYEQYF

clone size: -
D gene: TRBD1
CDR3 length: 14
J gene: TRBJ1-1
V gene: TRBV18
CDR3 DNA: TGTGCCAGCTCAGCGGGACAGGGATTGACTGAAGCTTTCTTT
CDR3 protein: CASSAGQGLTEAFF

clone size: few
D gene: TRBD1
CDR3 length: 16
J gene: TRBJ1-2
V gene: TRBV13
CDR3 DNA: TGTGCCAGCAGCTTAGGGACCCGGCCAGGGGGATATGGCTACACCTTC
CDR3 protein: CASSLGTRPGGYGYTF

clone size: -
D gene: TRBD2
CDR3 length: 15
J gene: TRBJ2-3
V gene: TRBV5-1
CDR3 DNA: TGCGCCAGCGGCTTAGCGGGGGGGGGCACAGATACGCAGTATTTT
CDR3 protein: CASGLAGGGTDTQYF

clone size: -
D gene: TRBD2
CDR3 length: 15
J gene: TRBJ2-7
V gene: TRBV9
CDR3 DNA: TGTGCCAGCAGCGCTGCAACTAGCGGGTTCTACGAGCAGTACTTC
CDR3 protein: CASSAATSGFYEQYF

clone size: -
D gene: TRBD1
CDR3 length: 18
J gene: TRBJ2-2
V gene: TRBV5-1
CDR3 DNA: TGCGCCAGCAGCTTGGTTTTTAGGACAGGGATTATCCCCGGGGAGCTGTTTTTT
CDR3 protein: CASSLVFRTGIIPGELFF

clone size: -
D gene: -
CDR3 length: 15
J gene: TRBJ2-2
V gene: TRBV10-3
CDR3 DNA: TGTGCCATCAGTGAGATCAGCGGAGACACCGGGGAGCTGTTTTTT
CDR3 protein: CAISEISGDTGELFF

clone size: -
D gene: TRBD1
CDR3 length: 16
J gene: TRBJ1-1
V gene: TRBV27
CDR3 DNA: TGTGCCAGCAGTTTTAGGCCAGGGGGCCAGAACAGGGGAGCTTTCTTT
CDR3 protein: CASSFRPGGQNRGAFF

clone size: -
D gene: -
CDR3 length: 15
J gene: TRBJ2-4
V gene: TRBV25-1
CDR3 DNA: TGTGCCAGCAGTCCCCAGGGACTAGCCAAAAACATTCAGTACTTC
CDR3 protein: CASSPQGLAKNIQYF

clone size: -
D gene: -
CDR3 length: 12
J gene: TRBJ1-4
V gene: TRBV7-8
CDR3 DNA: TGTGCCAGCGATGCAGGGAATGAAAAACTGTTTTTT
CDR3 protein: CASDAGNEKLFF

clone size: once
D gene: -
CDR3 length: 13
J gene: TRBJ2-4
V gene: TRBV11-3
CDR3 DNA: TGTGCCAGCAGCCCCCGGGACAAAAACATTCAGTACTTC
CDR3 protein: CASSPRDKNIQYF

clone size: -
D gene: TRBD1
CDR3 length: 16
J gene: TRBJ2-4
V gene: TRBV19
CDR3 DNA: TGTGCCAGTAGTATGTGGGGACAGGGAGAGGGAAACATTCAGTACTTC
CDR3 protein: CASSMWGQGEGNIQYF

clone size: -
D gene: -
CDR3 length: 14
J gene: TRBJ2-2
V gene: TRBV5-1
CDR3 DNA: TGCGCCAGCAGAATTAGCGGAAACACCGGGGAGCTGTTTTTT
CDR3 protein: CASRISGNTGELFF

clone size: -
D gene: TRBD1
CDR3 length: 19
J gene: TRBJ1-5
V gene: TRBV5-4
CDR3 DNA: TGTGCCAGCAGCGGGGGACAGTTCGAGGCTTATTATAGCAATCAGCCCCAGCATTTT
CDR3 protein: CASSGGQFEAYYSNQPQHF

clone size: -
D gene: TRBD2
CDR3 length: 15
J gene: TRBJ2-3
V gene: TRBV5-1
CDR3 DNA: TGCGCCAGCAGCTTGATCGCGGGAGTAACAGATACGCAGTATTTT
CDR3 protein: CASSLIAGVTDTQYF